This T cell receptor (beta chain) is from a study of blood T cell repertoires in COVID-19 (dated by TCRdb to 2020 to 2022). Looking at the study overall: Collaborator samples came from the United States, Italy and Spain and covered acute and convalescent phases of COVID-19. The material from the prospective study consisted of cDNA or gDNA derived from T cells, B-cell-depleted T cells, or PBMCs. The dataset comprised deeply sampled blood TCRbeta repertoires from subjects exposed to, actively infected with, or recovered from COVID-19. The repertoires were made available in a free public database intended to serve as a resource for research on the immune response to SARS-CoV-2. Samples came from the ongoing ImmuneRACE study (first 160 participants) plus 1,254 subjects from 6 global collaborators. The sample metadata nearly always contained a de-identified subject ID, COVID-19 status, age in years and sex. Where available, HLA class I and class II types were obtained from metadata supplied by the sample provider rather than from assay-based typing.

On the study overall, not on this receptor specifically: The quantity of clinical and demographic metadata differed by source and by participant and was supplied without curation.

In the case of this clone: This receptor's antigen is unknown. No base-level quality is on record; no much larger clone is a single base apart.

The germline V end is reduced by 4 bases and the J end by 2 bases; junction bases left unmatched: 5. The CDR3 spans 16 residues, from the cysteine through the phenylalanine. Only the CDR3 region is kept as DNA, spanning 48 bases read in frame from base 1. From a lookup of the germline V gene, CDR1 and CDR2 are SNHLY and FYNNEI. The immunoSEQ Assay, a bias-controlled multiplex PCR, was used to amplify TCRbeta CDR3 regions from genomic DNA. Concerning the study's data processing: Within the assay, amplification of reference gene primers was used to estimate how many nucleated cells each sample contained. To quantify the absolute abundance of each unique TCRbeta CDR3 rearrangement, sequence reads were collapsed and filtered. For each sample, productive Simpson clonality was calculated as the square root of Simpson's diversity index across productive rearrangements. What TCRdb holds here is the immuneACCESS table cut down to in-frame rearrangements. Part of the clones is not present; checked against another copy, under half of the missing clones reflect an unresolved V gene, and the others are unexplained. The V and J calls and the clone size are those of that table, but D and trimming were determined from the DNA. The sample table holds some 390,000 clones, of which roughly 90% were seen once. The ten largest account for 1.5% to 2% of the sample.

In the prospective study, participants were roughly 18 to 100 years old, resided in under 30 geographic areas of the United States, and were enrolled through a virtual design. To assign participants to cohorts, the prospective study relied on clinical history that participants themselves reported in a screening survey and a study questionnaire. Recovered participants in ImmuneRACE Cohort 3 were defined by two consecutive negative NP/OP PCR tests, clearance by a healthcare professional, or resolution of symptoms. In the prospective study, whole blood, serum and a nasopharyngeal or oropharyngeal swab were collected from each participant by mobile phlebotomists. Participants in the prospective study had the option to provide additional blood draws and questionnaires over an approximately 2-month period. Before DNA extraction, blood samples from the prospective study were shipped at room temperature or frozen.

Material for sequencing was PBMCs or T cells enriched from blood (not recorded which). This clonotype was sampled from a woman aged 25 to 39 who had recovered from COVID-19. In this chain, TRBV2 is recombined with TRBJ2-3; 11 central bases correspond to TRBD2. The DNA sequence is TGTGCCAGCAGTGGGGCTAGCGGGGGGTACACAGATACGCAGTATTTT. Translated, it reads CASSGASGGYTDTQYF. Reference TRBV2 and TRBJ2-3 genes cover what lies past the CDR3, so the full variable domain is EPEVTQTPSHQVTQMGQEVILRCVPISNHLYFYWYRQILGQKVEFLVSFYNNEISEKSEIFDDQFSVERPDGSNFTLKIRSTKLEDSAMYFCASSGASGGYTDTQYFGPGTRLTVL.